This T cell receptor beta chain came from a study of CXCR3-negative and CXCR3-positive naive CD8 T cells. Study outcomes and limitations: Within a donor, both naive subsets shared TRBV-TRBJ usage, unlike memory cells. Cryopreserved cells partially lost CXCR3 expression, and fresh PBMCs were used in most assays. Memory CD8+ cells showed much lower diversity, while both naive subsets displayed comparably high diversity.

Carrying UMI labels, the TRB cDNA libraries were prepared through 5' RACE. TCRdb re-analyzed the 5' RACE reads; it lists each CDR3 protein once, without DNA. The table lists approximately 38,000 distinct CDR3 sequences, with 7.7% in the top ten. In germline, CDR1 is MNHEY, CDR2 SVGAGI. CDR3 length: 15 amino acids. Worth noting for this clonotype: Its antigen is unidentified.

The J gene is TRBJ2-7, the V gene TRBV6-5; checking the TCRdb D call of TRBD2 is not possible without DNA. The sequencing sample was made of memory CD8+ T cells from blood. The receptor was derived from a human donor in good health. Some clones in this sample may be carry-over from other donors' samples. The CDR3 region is CASSSSPSSPTEQYF.